The 8 T cell receptor beta chains reported below all come from one sample, sequenced in a study of blood T cell repertoires in COVID-19 (dated by TCRdb to 2018 to 2020). Libraries were prepared through the immunoSEQ multiplex PCR assay. TCRdb carries this immuneACCESS record with in-frame sequences only. Its versions omit some clonotypes, under half of them owing to an unresolved V gene in the studies checked, with the rest unexplained. The sample records a few hundred thousand clones, roughly 90% of which are singletons. About 18% of the sample comes from the top ten. The sequencing sample was made of PBMCs or T cells enriched from blood (not recorded which). The receptor set was obtained from a woman aged 30 to 39 who had recovered from COVID-19.

This chain joins TRBV2 and TRBJ1-6, with D maybe TRBD1 (5 bases). Trimming pared 7 bases from V and 10 bases from J, leaving 20 bases between. The germline V gene has CDR1 SNHLY and CDR2 FYNNEI. The CDR3 covers 15 residues. The CDR3 DNA reads as TGTGCCAGCACCACCACGGGGGGTTCGTACTCACCCCTCCACTTT. Its translation: CASTTTGGSYSPLHF.

This clone is a singleton in its sample. The chain employs TRBV7-6 and TRBJ2-7; 11 bases line up with TRBD2. CDR3 length: 15 residues. V trimming: 1 base; J trimming: 3 bases; junction bases outside the gene matches: 2. CDR1 is SGHVS, CDR2 FNYEAQ, per germline. In DNA form, the CDR3 reads TGTGCCAGCAGCTTAGGTAGCGGGGGGGTCTACGAGCAGTACTTC. It encodes CASSLGSGGVYEQYF.

The rearrangement links TRBV4-3 to TRBJ1-6; D ambiguous. The germline V and J ends were trimmed by 4 bases and 5 bases, with 9 bases remaining between them. Germline V gene sequence: CDR1 LGHNA, CDR2 YSLEER. The CDR3 consists of 14 residues. CDR3 residues: CASSLMADNSPLHF. CDR3 DNA: TGCGCCAGCAGCCTAATGGCGGATAATTCACCCCTCCACTTT.

This clone was counted once. For the CDR3, the DNA is TGTGCCAGCAGCCAAGGGATTGGGGGCAACACTGAAGCTTTCTTT. It codes for CASSQGIGGNTEAFF. This chain uses TRBV3-1 (or the pseudogene TRBV3-2) with TRBJ1-1; possible D gene TRBD1, 6 bases. The CDR3 is 15 residues long. V lost 1 base to trimming and J lost 2 bases, with 11 bases between them. The germline V gene has CDR1 LGHDT and CDR2 YNNKEL (reference sequence).

This clone appeared once. The chain has TRBV9 and TRBJ2-1, with TRBD2 identical over 11 bases. Germline CDR1 reads SGDLS; CDR2 reads YYNGEE. The CDR3 has 15 residues. J was trimmed by 8 bases and V by 4 bases; bases with no gene match: 8. Here the CDR3 reads CASSPTSGTFYEQFF. The CDR3 DNA reads TGTGCCAGCAGCCCGACTAGCGGGACGTTCTATGAGCAGTTCTTC.

The chain carries TRBV7-2 and TRBJ2-1; 8 bases fit TRBD2. Trimming took 6 bases from V and 7 from J; bases not matched to a gene: 11. CDR1 is SGHTA, CDR2 FQGNSA, per germline. The CDR3 loop spans 15 amino acids. The CDR3 bases are TGTGCCAGCAGTTCAGCCGGGGGGGCCTTGAATGAGCAGTTCTTC. The encoded protein is CASSSAGGALNEQFF.

This sequence joins TRBV6-2 or TRBV6-3 and TRBJ1-6; TRBD1 is a possible D gene (5 bases). The germline gives CDR1 MNHEY, CDR2 SVGEGT. This CDR3 is built from 20 residues. Trimming pared 6 bases from V and 2 bases from J, leaving 26 bases between. This CDR3 is CASSSPPGLTILAYNSPLHF. Here the CDR3 DNA reads TGTGCCAGCAGCTCGCCTCCGGGACTGACAATCCTCGCCTATAATTCACCCCTCCACTTT.

The rearrangement joins TRBV19 to TRBJ1-2; 10 positions agree with TRBD1. With 3 bases clipped from V and 4 bases from J, the junction kept 5 bases outside the gene matches. The length of the CDR3 is 15 residues. Germline loops: CDR1 LNHDA, CDR2 SQIVND (reference sequence). This chain's CDR3 is CASSMGQGQFYGYTF. CDR3 sequence (DNA): TGTGCCAGTAGTATGGGACAGGGGCAGTTCTATGGCTACACCTTC.